The 20 T cell receptor beta chains below come from one sample, sequenced in a study of T cell changes during pregnancy in multiple sclerosis (dated by TCRdb to the late 2010s). The library was prepared using the immunoSEQ multiplex PCR assay. The table was pulled from immuneACCESS by TCRdb, which kept in-frame rearrangements only. Such tables lose some clones; where checked, under half of the loss comes from unresolved V genes, and the rest has no known cause. The sample yields around 130,000 clones; roughly 95% were counted once. The ten most abundant clones make up less than 0.55% of the sample. This specimen consisted of peripheral blood, obtained after pregnancy. The receptors derive from a female donor with multiple sclerosis, enrolled in a pregnancy study.

This clone appeared a single time. The chain couples TRBV6-5 to TRBJ2-7, with D perhaps TRBD2 (5 bases). Deletions cut 4 bases from V and 4 bases from J, with 20 bases between. Germline lookup yields CDR1 MNHEY and CDR2 SVGAGI. The CDR3 extends over 16 amino acids. The CDR3 DNA sequence: TGTGCCAGCAGTTGGTCCAGCGGAGCTGGAGATTACGAGCAGTACTTC. Protein: CASSWSSGAGDYEQYF.

This rearrangement joins TRBV27 to TRBJ2-7, with 7 bases lining up with TRBD1. V dropped 5 bases and J dropped 3; count of bases not matched to a gene: 10. The CDR3 length is 15 residues. The V gene's germline CDR1 is MNHEY and CDR2 SMNVEV (reference sequence). The DNA for the CDR3 is TGTGCCAGCAGTCGTGGACAGGTGGGTTACTACGAGCAGTACTTC. Translation gives CASSRGQVGYYEQYF.

The chain is built from TRBV6-5 and TRBJ2-5; D gene uncertain. The V end was cut by 7 bases, the J end by 4 bases, with 7 bases between. The CDR3 loop spans 11 amino acids. In germline, CDR1 is MNHEY, CDR2 SVGAGI. The CDR3 DNA follows: TGTGCCAGCACCCAGGCAGAGACCCAGTACTTC. This gives the protein CASTQAETQYF.

The rearrangement uses TRBV9 and TRBJ1-1; perhaps TRBD1 as D (5 bases). V lost 0 bases, J lost 1 base, and 7 bases lay in between. CDR3 length equals 14 residues. Per the germline V gene, CDR1 is SGDLS and CDR2 is YYNGEE. CDR3 amino acids: CASSVGGRNTEAFF. The CDR3, as DNA: TGTGCCAGCAGCGTAGGGGGCCGGAACACTGAAGCTTTCTTT. Based on the CDR3 plus reference TRBV9 and TRBJ1-1, the full variable domain is DSGVTQTPKHLITATGQRVTLRCSPRSGDLSVYWYQQSLDQGLQFLIQYYNGEERAKGNILERFSAQQFPDLHSELNLSSLELGDSALYFCASSVGGRNTEAFFGQGTRLTVV.

V is TRBV18 and J is TRBJ2-5; 7 bases are shared with TRBD1. Germline CDR1 KGHSH, CDR2 LQKENI. J gave up 4 bases and V 1 base, and 3 bases lay outside the gene matches. This CDR3 contains 14 residues. For the CDR3, the DNA is TGTGCCAGCTCACCACGACAGGGCCCAGAGACCCAGTACTTC. It is translated as CASSPRQGPETQYF. Looking up the rest from reference TRBV18 and TRBJ2-5 gives the full variable domain: NAGVMQNPRHLVRRRGQEARLRCSPMKGHSHVYWYRQLPEEGLKFMVYLQKENIIDESGMPKERFSAEFPKEGPSILRIQQVVRGDSAAYFCASSPRQGPETQYFGPGTRLLVL.

This clone was counted a single time. This chain connects TRBV27 to TRBJ2-5, with TRBD2 matching 9 bases. J lost 1 base, V lost 6 bases, and 3 bases had no gene match. CDR1 MNHEY and CDR2 SMNVEV come from the germline V gene (reference sequence). The CDR3 has 14 residues. CDR3 nucleotide sequence: TGTGCCAGCAGCATAGCGGGAGCCCAAGAGACCCAGTACTTC. Translating it yields CASSIAGAQETQYF.

The rearrangement links TRBV7-8 to TRBJ2-7; perhaps TRBD2 as D (6 bases). The CDR3 spans 14 residues. The germline gives CDR1 SGHVS, CDR2 FQNEAQ. The germline V and J ends were trimmed by 3 bases and 4 bases, with 13 bases remaining between them. The CDR3 protein is CASSLDGRAYEQYF. The CDR3 DNA is TGTGCCAGCAGCTTGGACGGGAGAGCTTACGAGCAGTACTTC. Using reference TRBV7-8 and TRBJ2-7 for the parts outside the CDR3, the full variable domain is GAGVSQSPRYKVAKRGQDVALRCDPISGHVSLFWYQQALGQGPEFLTYFQNEAQLDKSGLPSDRFFAERPEGSVSTLKIQRTQQEDSAVYLCASSLDGRAYEQYFGPGTRLTVT.

In its sample, this clone was seen once. The rearrangement joins TRBV6-5 to TRBJ2-3, with D tentatively TRBD2 (6 bases). The CDR3 consists of 13 residues. The V gene lost 8 bases and the J gene lost 4 bases, with 13 bases spanning the gap. CDR1 is MNHEY and CDR2 is SVGAGI in the germline V gene. As DNA, the CDR3 is TGTGCCAGCTCCGAACTAGCTGCAGATACGCAGTATTTT. This encodes CASSELAADTQYF.

This clone was recorded once. The gene calls are TRBV7-6 and TRBJ1-4, with a possible D match to TRBD1 (5 bases). This CDR3 spans 18 amino acids. Trimming cost V 2 bases and J 5 bases, with 21 bases left between them. CDR1 and CDR2 (germline): SGHVS, FNYEAQ. The CDR3, as DNA: TGTGCCAGCAGCTTACTTCCCCTGGCCGGAGGGGTAAATGAAAAACTGTTTTTT. Its translation: CASSLLPLAGGVNEKLFF.

V usage is TRBV7-3 and J usage is TRBJ2-2, with D unclear. The CDR3 contains 16 residues. V gave up 2 bases and J gave up 4 bases, with 14 bases separating them. Germline V gives CDR1 SGHTA, CDR2 FQGTGA. Written as DNA, the CDR3 is TGTGCCAGCAGCTTATACCCTAGAGGTAGCACCGGGGAGCTGTTTTTT. Translation: CASSLYPRGSTGELFF.

J is TRBJ2-7 and V is TRBV7-4; D possibly corresponds to TRBD1 (5 bases). Germline V gene lookup returns CDR1 SGHVT and CDR2 SQSDAQ. Deletions cut 1 base from V and 2 bases from J, with 18 bases between. This CDR3 has 17 amino acids. The CDR3 reads CASSLGEFRAQPYEQYF. CDR3 in DNA: TGTGCCAGCAGCTTAGGAGAGTTCAGGGCACAGCCCTACGAGCAGTACTTC.

This rearrangement joins TRBV27 to TRBJ1-1; 9 bases agree with TRBD1. The CDR3 spans 15 residues. Losses at the gene ends were 6 bases for V and 3 bases for J; bases not matched to a gene: 8. Germline CDR1 is MNHEY and CDR2 is SMNVEV (reference sequence). CDR3: CASRHTGGLDTEAFF. DNA for the CDR3: TGTGCCAGCAGACATACAGGGGGCCTGGACACTGAAGCTTTCTTT.

The V and J genes are TRBV6-1 and TRBJ1-1, with 8 bases fitting TRBD1. The CDR3 extends over 14 amino acids. J gave up 3 bases and V 6 bases, and 6 bases lay outside the gene matches. Germline assignment: CDR1 MNHNS and CDR2 SASEGT. The CDR3 bases are TGTGCCAGCAGCAGACAGGGGTGGGACACTGAAGCTTTCTTT. Protein product: CASSRQGWDTEAFF.

About this clone itself: Other DNA sequences from this sample encode an identical CDR3 as well. This chain connects TRBV27 to TRBJ1-1; D is undetermined. There are 13 residues in the CDR3. Per the germline V gene, CDR1 is MNHEY and CDR2 is SMNVEV (reference sequence). V was pared by 2 bases and J by 0 bases, with 4 bases between. CDR3 coding DNA: TGTGCCAGCAGTTTAACAGTGAACACTGAAGCTTTCTTT. It codes for CASSLTVNTEAFF.

V and J are TRBV27 and TRBJ2-2; 11 bases are a match to TRBD2. The trim removed 6 bases at V and 0 bases at J, leaving 18 bases unmatched. Germline CDR1 MNHEY, CDR2 SMNVEV (reference sequence). There are 21 residues in the CDR3. The CDR3, as DNA: TGTGCCAGCAGAGAGTCTAGCGGGAGGACGTTCTCAGCGGCGAACACCGGGGAGCTGTTTTTT. It specifies CASRESSGRTFSAANTGELFF.

The rearrangement links TRBV25-1 to TRBJ1-4; no clear D gene. The V end lost 3 bases, the J end lost 3 bases, and 8 bases lay between the germline ends. Germline CDR1 MGHDK, CDR2 SYGVNS. This CDR3 has 14 amino acids. CDR3 amino acids: CASSEGVPNEKLFF. CDR3 nucleotide sequence: TGTGCCAGCAGTGAGGGCGTCCCTAATGAAAAACTGTTTTTT. Variable domain in full (rest from reference TRBV25-1 and TRBJ1-4): EADIYQTPRYLVIGTGKKITLECSQTMGHDKMYWYQQDPGMELHLIHYSYGVNSTEKGDLSSESTVSRIRTEHFPLTLESARPSHTSQYLCASSEGVPNEKLFFGSGTQLSVL.

The J gene is TRBJ1-3, the V gene TRBV1. TRBV1 is a recognized pseudogene. CDR3 length: 19 amino acids. CDR3 bases: TGCACCAGCAGCCAAGATGTCCGAGGGCCCCCGCGGTCTGGAAACACCATATATTTT. As protein: CTSSQDVRGPPRSGNTIYF.

The rearrangement links TRBV28 to TRBJ2-5; 9 bases line up with TRBD2. The length of the CDR3 is 15 residues. Germline V gives CDR1 MDHEN, CDR2 SYDVKM. J lost 3 bases, V lost 8 bases, and 10 bases had no gene match. The CDR3, as DNA: TGTGCCAGCGGCAGACTAGCGGTATCCGAAGAGACCCAGTACTTC. This codes for CASGRLAVSEETQYF.

V gene TRBV27 combines with J gene TRBJ2-5; D is possibly TRBD1 (6 bases). Germline CDR1 MNHEY, CDR2 SMNVEV (reference sequence). V was cut by 6 bases and J by 7 bases, with 21 bases left in between. This CDR3 region has 15 residues. CDR3 sequence reads: CASSPITGTSGTQYF. DNA for the CDR3: TGTGCCAGCAGCCCTATCACCGGGACAAGTGGGACCCAGTACTTC.

The V gene is TRBV4-2, the J gene TRBJ2-1; TRBD2 agrees at 7 bases. This CDR3 spans 18 amino acids. CDR1 is LGHNA, CDR2 YNFKEQ, per germline. J was trimmed by 5 bases and V by 0 bases; bases with no gene match: 13. The CDR3 spells CASSQDLADVFPDNEQFF. The CDR3 DNA is TGTGCCAGCAGCCAAGATCTAGCGGACGTTTTTCCGGACAATGAGCAGTTCTTC.